One sample yielded the 20 T cell receptor beta chains listed below, sequenced in a study of blood T cell repertoires in COVID-19. Only in-frame clones appear in the TCRdb table, and some are missing; sequencing was by immunoSEQ multiplex PCR. Found here are some 160,000 clones, 83% of them singletons; the top ten hold under 2.5%. Source material: peripheral blood. Receptors originate from a woman older than 75 with acute or convalescent COVID-19.

The rearrangement joins TRBV11-3 to TRBJ2-6; D call uncertain. V was pared by 1 base and J by 0 bases, with 4 bases between. This CDR3 region has 15 residues. The germline V gene encodes CDR1 SGHNT and CDR2 YENEEA. The CDR3 region is CASSLGGSGANVLTF. The CDR3 nucleotides are TGTGCCAGCAGCTTAGGAGGCTCTGGGGCCAACGTCCTGACTTTC.

The chain recombines TRBV18 with TRBJ2-7, with D perhaps matching TRBD1 (6 bases). CDR1 and CDR2 (germline): KGHSH, LQKENI. Trimming cost V 1 base and J 5 bases, with 6 bases left between them. This CDR3 is 12 amino acids long. This CDR3 reads CASSPQGDEQYF. The CDR3 nucleotides are TGTGCCAGCTCACCACAGGGGGACGAGCAGTACTTC.

The chain carries TRBV6-5 and TRBJ1-2, with D possibly being TRBD1 (5 bases). Germline values: CDR1 MNHEY, CDR2 SVGAGI. The CDR3 length is 15 residues. V dropped 0 bases and J dropped 0 bases, with 8 bases sitting between them. The CDR3 DNA follows: TGTGCCAGCAGTTACTCGGGGGGGGCTAACTATGGCTACACCTTC. This encodes CASSYSGGANYGYTF.

CDR3 loop: CAITPGQGFLGGANVLTF. In DNA form, the CDR3 reads TGTGCCATCACCCCGGGACAGGGGTTTCTAGGGGGGGCCAACGTCCTGACTTTC. The V call is TRBV10-3, the J call TRBJ2-6, with 10 bases aligning to TRBD1. Germline values: CDR1 ENHRY, CDR2 SYGVKD. The CDR3 sequence is 18 residues long. The junction had 13 bases not matched to a gene; V was cut back by 7 bases and J by 4 bases.

The chain links TRBV10-3 to TRBJ2-7, with TRBD2 as a possible D gene (5 bases). CDR1 and CDR2 (germline): ENHRY, SYGVKD. V was pared by 0 bases and J by 5 bases, with 14 bases between. The CDR3 is 15 residues long. Here the CDR3 reads CAISESDWTINEQYF. CDR3 nucleotide sequence: TGTGCCATCAGTGAGTCGGACTGGACGATCAACGAGCAGTACTTC.

The V gene is TRBV3-1 (or the pseudogene TRBV3-2), the J gene TRBJ1-1; 8 bases are shared with TRBD1. Trimming cost V 5 bases and J 1 base; bases outside gene matches: 6. The CDR3 totals 15 residues. Germline loops: CDR1 LGHDT, CDR2 YNNKEL (reference sequence). CDR3 DNA: TGTGCCAGCAGCGCCAGGGGGCGGGAGAACACTGAAGCTTTCTTT. Translating gives CASSARGRENTEAFF.

V is TRBV12-3 or TRBV12-4 and J is TRBJ1-2, with D unclear. This CDR3 has 13 amino acids. The germline V and J ends were trimmed by 3 bases and 11 bases, with 16 bases remaining between them. As DNA, the CDR3 is TGTGCCAGCAGTTTCGGGGATATCGGCCTATACACCTTC. Protein sequence: CASSFGDIGLYTF.

This clone turned up a few times. The chain has TRBV12-3 or TRBV12-4 and TRBJ1-5; D is unclear. The CDR3 runs to 13 residues. V lost 5 bases and J lost 4, with 9 bases in between. The CDR3 region is CASSPYLNQPQHF. Written as DNA, the CDR3 is TGTGCCAGCAGTCCTTATCTAAATCAGCCCCAGCATTTT.

J is TRBJ1-1 and V is TRBV19, with 9 bases matching TRBD1. Germline CDR1 and CDR2: LNHDA and SQIVND (reference sequence). The J segment lost 4 bases and the V segment lost 3 bases, leaving 3 bases of the junction unmatched. The CDR3 has 14 residues. CDR3 sequence: CASSMGQGSTEAFF. In nucleotides, the CDR3 is TGTGCCAGTAGTATGGGACAGGGCAGCACTGAAGCTTTCTTT.

The chain carries TRBV7-2 and TRBJ1-1, with D possibly matching TRBD1 (6 bases). The germline CDR1 and CDR2 sequences are SGHTA and FQGNSA. V lost 1 base and J 7 bases, leaving 10 bases between the germline ends. This CDR3 contains 13 residues. This CDR3 reads CASSLGGRSEAFF. CDR3 nucleotides: TGTGCCAGCAGCTTAGGGGGGCGGAGTGAAGCTTTCTTT.

V and J are TRBV9 and TRBJ1-1; weak D call: TRBD1 (5 bases). CDR1 is SGDLS and CDR2 is YYNGEE in the germline V gene. The V gene lost 4 bases and the J gene lost 9 bases, with 19 bases spanning the gap. The CDR3 has 14 residues. CDR3 loop: CASSPQTESLKAFF. In nucleotides, the CDR3 is TGTGCCAGCAGCCCCCAGACAGAGAGCCTTAAAGCTTTCTTT. Using reference TRBV9 and TRBJ1-1 for the parts outside the CDR3, the full variable domain is DSGVTQTPKHLITATGQRVTLRCSPRSGDLSVYWYQQSLDQGLQFLIQYYNGEERAKGNILERFSAQQFPDLHSELNLSSLELGDSALYFCASSPQTESLKAFFGQGTRLTVV.

This chain joins TRBV7-2 and TRBJ1-6; 8 bases align to TRBD1. Unmatched junction bases numbered 7, after V lost 5 bases and J lost 10 bases. CDR1 SGHTA and CDR2 FQGNSA come from the germline V gene. This CDR3 contains 14 residues. CDR3 protein: CASSTDRGYSPLHF. The CDR3 DNA reads as TGTGCCAGCAGCACTGACAGGGGTTACTCACCCCTCCACTTT.

This chain uses TRBV30 with TRBJ2-5, with 11 nucleotides matching TRBD2. The junction had 10 bases not matched to a gene; V was cut back by 5 bases and J by 5 bases. The CDR3 length is 15 residues. The V gene's germline CDR1 is GTSNPN and CDR2 SVGIG (reference sequence). The CDR3 coding sequence is TGTGCCTGGGCCAGACTAGCGGGACTGACGGAGACCCAGTACTTC. Its protein is CAWARLAGLTETQYF.

The chain recombines TRBV12-3 or TRBV12-4 with TRBJ1-1; D may be TRBD1 (6 bases). The CDR3 runs 13 residues. Trimming removed 5 bases at V and 2 bases at J, with 9 bases between. The CDR3: CASSIQGNTEAFF. The CDR3 bases are TGTGCCAGCAGTATACAGGGAAACACTGAAGCTTTCTTT.

CDR3 in amino acids: CASSPGQGAINEQYF. As DNA, the CDR3 is TGTGCCAGCTCACCCGGACAGGGGGCGATAAACGAGCAGTACTTC. V usage is TRBV18 and J usage is TRBJ2-7, with TRBD1 identical over 11 bases. Germline CDR1 KGHSH, CDR2 LQKENI. CDR3 length equals 15 residues. Losses at the gene ends were 3 bases for V and 5 bases for J; bases not matched to a gene: 6.

This chain joins TRBV3-1 (or the pseudogene TRBV3-2) and TRBJ2-2; D is uncertain. V dropped 4 bases and J dropped 8 bases, with 14 bases sitting between them. Germline lookup yields CDR1 LGHDT and CDR2 YNNKEL (reference sequence). This CDR3 contains 14 residues. CDR3 DNA sequence: TGTGCCAGCAGCCCCCTCCATGGCCGAGGGGAGCTGTTTTTT. Residues: CASSPLHGRGELFF.

To note about this clone: Other DNA sequences of this sample code for an identical CDR3. This chain links TRBV7-9 with TRBJ2-7; tentative D call: TRBD1 (6 bases). The CDR3 covers 13 residues. Germline lookup yields CDR1 SEHNR and CDR2 FQNEAQ (reference sequence). V was clipped by 1 base and J by 6 bases, with 10 bases between them. CDR3 nucleotides: TGTGCCAGCAGCTTAGGGACGACAGGCGAGCAGTACTTC. Amino acids: CASSLGTTGEQYF.

This chain joins TRBV19 and TRBJ1-6; the D gene is possibly TRBD1 (5 bases). Germline V lookup: CDR1 LNHDA, CDR2 SQIVND (reference sequence). V was trimmed by 6 bases and J by 8 bases, leaving 14 bases between them. The CDR3 extends over 14 amino acids. CDR3 sequence reads: CASRQGADYSPLHF. The CDR3 DNA reads TGTGCCAGTAGGCAGGGCGCTGATTATTCACCCCTCCACTTT. Filled out from reference TRBV19 and TRBJ1-6, the complete variable domain reads DGGITQSPKYLFRKEGQNVTLSCEQNLNHDAMYWYRQDPGQGLRLIYYSQIVNDFQKGDIAEGYSVSREKKESFPLTVTSAQKNPTAFYLCASRQGADYSPLHFGNGTRLTVT.

V gene TRBV29-1 combines with J gene TRBJ2-1, with 8 bases lining up with TRBD1. The CDR3 is 14 amino acids. Unmatched junction bases numbered 3, after V lost 3 bases and J lost 2 bases. Germline V gene sequence: CDR1 SQVTM, CDR2 ANQGSEA. The DNA for the CDR3 is TGCAGCGTTGATGCAGGGGGCGCCTACAATGAGCAGTTCTTC. This sequence encodes CSVDAGGAYNEQFF.

The chain links TRBV7-2 to TRBJ2-2, with D maybe TRBD1 (5 bases). The CDR3 totals 14 residues. Per germline, CDR1 SGHTA and CDR2 FQGNSA. The ends were cut back, 4 bases at V and 4 bases at J, with 10 bases in the middle. The CDR3 reads CASSWYRSTGELFF. DNA of the CDR3: TGTGCCAGCAGCTGGTACAGGTCCACCGGGGAGCTGTTTTTT.